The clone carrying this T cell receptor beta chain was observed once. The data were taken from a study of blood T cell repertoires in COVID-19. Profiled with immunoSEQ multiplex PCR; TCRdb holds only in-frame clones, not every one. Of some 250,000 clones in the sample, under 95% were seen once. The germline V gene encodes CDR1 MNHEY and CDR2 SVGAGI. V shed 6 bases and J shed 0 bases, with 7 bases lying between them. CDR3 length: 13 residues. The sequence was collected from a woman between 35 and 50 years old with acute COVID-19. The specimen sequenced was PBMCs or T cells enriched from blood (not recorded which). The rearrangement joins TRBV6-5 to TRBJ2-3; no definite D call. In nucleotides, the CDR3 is TGTGCCAGCAGAAAGCCTAGCACAGATACGCAGTATTTT. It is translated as CASRKPSTDTQYF.